This TCR beta chain is drawn from a study of graft-versus-host responses after intestinal transplantation (dated by TCRdb to the early 2020s). At the level of the whole study: Recipients received multivisceral, liver-intestinal, or isolated intestinal transplants. Graft-versus-host and host-versus-graft alloreactive T cell clones were tracked in the graft, circulation and bone marrow after intestinal transplantation using bulk TCR-beta CDR3 sequencing. Rather than being sequenced by the commercial service, samples from a few later patients were sequenced in-house on an Illumina MiSeq and processed with MiXCR. Alloreactive clones were identified by sequencing pre-transplant mixed lymphocyte reaction products and comparing these products with unstimulated pre-transplant donor and recipient T cells. Every recipient was given anti-thymocyte globulin induction, then maintenance tacrolimus and steroids for roughly three years. Donor T cell macrochimerism was defined as a peak of at least 4% donor T cells among recipient peripheral blood mononuclear cells. The cohort enrolled some 23 intestinal transplant recipients including one retransplant, and 3 patients lacking pretransplant specimens were excluded.

From cysteine to phenylalanine, the CDR3 is 14 amino acids long. Only CDR3 DNA remains: 42 bases, in frame from the first base. The germline V gene (reference sequence) gives CDR1 as SEHNR and CDR2 as FQNEAQ. V lost 5 bases and J lost 2 bases, and the count of bases not matched to a germline gene is 3. Library preparation used the immunoSEQ multiplex PCR assay. For most patients, genomic DNA was isolated using the Qiagen DNeasy Blood and Tissue Kit and was shipped frozen to Adaptive Biotechnologies for TCR sequencing. For most patients, high-throughput TCR-beta CDR3 sequencing of genomic DNA was performed by Adaptive Biotechnologies. Per the original workflow: Adaptive's ImmunoSEQ software supplied the TCR sequencing data for 15 to 20 patients, while MiXCR and VDJtools were used to process a few other patients. CD4 versus CD8 sorting errors were corrected by removing sequences found in both subsets at a frequency ratio below 5:1. Because the origin of CDR3 nucleotide sequences shared between donor and recipient could not be assigned, those sequences were removed. Alloreactive clones required at least 2-fold expansion over unstimulated cells and minimum CFSE-low frequency of 0.002% (template counts) or 0.001% (read counts). Clones detected in sequenced pre-transplant spleen, lymph node, or MLR CFSE-low populations of the donor or recipient were defined as mappable. Cumulative frequency of alloreactive clones was calculated as a percentage of all sequences weighted by copy number. Sourced from immuneACCESS, this table was stored by TCRdb with only in-frame sequences that have V and J called. A share of the clones is absent; for the studies checked, an unresolved V gene accounts for under half, and the remainder has no known explanation. For V, J and clone size, that table is used; D and trimming come from the DNA. Present in this sample are 96,000 or so clones, about 93% of which were seen just once. The ten largest account for around 0.17% of the sample.

Summary of the overall study and its limitations: Early after transplant, declines in HvG clones were associated with peak levels of circulating GvH clones. GvH clones were detected in recipient bone marrow, and some of these GvH clones were observed earlier in ileal mucosa or blood, consistent with an intestinal mucosal origin. Patients with donor T cell macrochimerism had high GvH to HvG T cell clonal ratios in their allografts. The relatively low number and heterogeneity of intestinal transplant patients limited the conclusions.

This sample's time point label indicates: cells obtained before transplantation from donor or recipient. CD3+CD4+ and CD3+CD8+ populations were FACS-sorted from unstimulated pre-transplant donor and recipient cells taken from spleen or lymph nodes. As concerns this clone: Its antigen is currently not known. Base quality data are lacking; no much larger clone is found one base away.

The material sequenced was unstimulated CD4+ T cells sorted from spleen or lymph node cells, taken before intestinal transplant. Here the chain combines TRBV7-9 and TRBJ2-3; 8 bases in between match TRBD2. This clonotype was sampled from a human donor who received an intestinal transplant. Here is the DNA: TGTGCCAGCAGCCTTAGCGGGAACACAGATACGCAGTATTTT. The translation is CASSLSGNTDTQYF.